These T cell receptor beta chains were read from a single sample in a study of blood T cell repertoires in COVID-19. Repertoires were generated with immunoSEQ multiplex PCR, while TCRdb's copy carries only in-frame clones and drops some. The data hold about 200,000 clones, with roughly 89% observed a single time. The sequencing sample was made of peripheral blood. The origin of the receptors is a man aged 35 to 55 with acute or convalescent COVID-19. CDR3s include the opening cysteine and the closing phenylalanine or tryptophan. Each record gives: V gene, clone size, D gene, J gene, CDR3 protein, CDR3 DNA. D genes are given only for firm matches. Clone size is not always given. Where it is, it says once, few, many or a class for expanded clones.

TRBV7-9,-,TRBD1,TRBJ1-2,CASSPGQGDYGYTF,TGTGCCAGCAGCCCGGGACAGGGAGACTATGGCTACACCTTC
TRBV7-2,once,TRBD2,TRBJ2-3,CASSLLAGGSTDTQYF,TGTGCCAGCAGCTTGCTAGCGGGGGGAAGCACAGATACGCAGTATTTT
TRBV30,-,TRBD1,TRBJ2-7,CAWSSGQGHYEQYF,TGTGCCTGGAGTTCAGGACAGGGTCACTACGAGCAGTACTTC
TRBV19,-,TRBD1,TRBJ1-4,CASSPGTGLIGEKLFF,TGTGCCAGTAGTCCCGGGACAGGGCTAATAGGCGAAAAACTGTTTTTT
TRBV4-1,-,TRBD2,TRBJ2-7,CASSSTSGFSEQYF,TGCGCCAGCAGCTCGACTAGCGGATTTAGCGAGCAGTACTTC
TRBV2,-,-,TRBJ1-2,CASSVADISYGYTF,TGTGCCAGCAGCGTCGCGGACATCTCCTATGGCTACACCTTC
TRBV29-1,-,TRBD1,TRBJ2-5,CSVTGQGGAQETQYF,TGCAGCGTTACGGGACAGGGCGGAGCGCAAGAGACCCAGTACTTC
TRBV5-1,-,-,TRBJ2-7,CASSLEQGPSSYEQYF,TGCGCCAGCAGCTTGGAGCAGGGTCCGAGCTCCTACGAGCAGTACTTC
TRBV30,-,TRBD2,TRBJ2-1,CAWSVYGGAGPNEQFF,TGTGCCTGGAGTGTATACGGGGGGGCCGGACCCAATGAGCAGTTCTTC
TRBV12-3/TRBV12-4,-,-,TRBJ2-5,CASGGHQETQYF,TGTGCCAGCGGAGGGCACCAAGAGACCCAGTACTTC
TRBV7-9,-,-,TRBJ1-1,CASSLARGDNTEAFF,TGTGCCAGCAGCTTAGCGCGGGGGGATAACACTGAAGCTTTCTTT
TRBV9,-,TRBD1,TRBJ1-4,CASSVRTGIGEKLFF,TGTGCCAGCAGCGTCAGGACAGGGATAGGGGAAAAACTGTTTTTT
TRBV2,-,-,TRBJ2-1,CASRATESSYNEQFF,TGTGCCAGCAGGGCGACAGAGAGCTCCTACAATGAGCAGTTCTTC
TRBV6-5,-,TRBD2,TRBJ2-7,CASRTREGSYEQYF,TGTGCCAGCAGGACACGGGAGGGCTCCTACGAGCAGTACTTC
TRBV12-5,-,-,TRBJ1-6,CASGPPESGDDSPLHF,TGTGCTAGTGGTCCCCCAGAATCAGGGGACGATTCACCCCTCCACTTT
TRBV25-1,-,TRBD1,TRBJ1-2,CASSEFHRGFYGYTF,TGTGCCAGCAGTGAATTCCACAGGGGGTTTTATGGCTACACCTTC